One and the same sample provided the 20 T cell receptor beta chains below, sequenced in a study of identical twins. TCRdb used MiXCR to reprocess the 5' RACE reads, holding one entry per CDR3 protein. The sample holds more than 600,000 distinct CDR3 sequences; over 15% are singletons and the top ten take about 12%. These data also featured in a second study, about T cells expressing NK-cell markers.

The sample was PBMCs. The receptors derive from a woman aged 18-29 years in good health.

There are a few counts of this clonotype. V usage is TRBV6-2 or TRBV6-3 and J usage is TRBJ2-7, with D unclear. Germline V lookup: CDR1 MNHEY, CDR2 SVGEGT. V lost 2 bases and J lost 1, with 18 bases in between. CDR3 length: 17 amino acids. CDR3 DNA: TGTGCCAGCAGTTACCGGCCCCAAGAAATTATATCCTACGAGCAGTACTTC. It encodes CASSYRPQEIISYEQYF.

This clonotype was picked up a small number of times. This chain uses TRBV5-1 with TRBJ2-7; the D gene is possibly TRBD2 (5 bases). V was trimmed by 3 bases and J by 2 bases, leaving 9 bases between them. There are 13 residues in the CDR3. The germline V gene has CDR1 SGHRS and CDR2 YFSETQ. This chain's CDR3 is CASSSTRTYEQYF. CDR3 in DNA: TGCGCCAGCAGCTCTACTAGGACCTACGAGCAGTACTTC.

This clonotype showed up just a few times. The rearrangement uses TRBV6-1 and TRBJ2-1; TRBD2 agrees at 10 bases. Trimming cost V 6 bases and J 7 bases; bases outside gene matches: 12. Germline V CDR1 and CDR2: MNHNS, SASEGT. This CDR3 region has 16 residues. Written as DNA, the CDR3 is TGTGCCAGCAGAAGCGGGAGGGGACTAGTTTTGAATGAGCAGTTCTTC. Amino acid sequence: CASRSGRGLVLNEQFF.

The chain carries TRBV29-1 and TRBJ2-7; D is possibly TRBD1 (5 bases). This CDR3 has 12 residues. Germline assignment: CDR1 SQVTM and CDR2 ANQGSEA. V was shortened by 5 bases and J by 3 bases, with 11 bases between the two germline ends. Here the CDR3 DNA reads TGCAGCGTTAGTGACAGCCGCTACGAGCAGTACTTC. Encoded protein: CSVSDSRYEQYF.

The chain has TRBV7-8 and TRBJ2-5; a weak D match, TRBD1 (6 bases). The CDR3 spans 16 residues. Germline V CDR1 and CDR2: SGHVS, FQNEAQ. Trimming took off 5 bases at V and 1 base at J, with 17 bases between the two ends. This CDR3 reads CASSLWGLKAQETQYF. The CDR3 DNA follows: TGTGCCAGCAGCCTCTGGGGGCTCAAAGCCCAAGAGACCCAGTACTTC.

The rearrangement links TRBV20-1 to TRBJ2-3, with 11 bases lining up with TRBD2. V lost 2 bases to trimming and J lost 0 bases; unmatched junction nucleotides: 7. CDR1 and CDR2 from the germline V gene are DFQATT and SNEGSKA (reference sequence). CDR3 length: 17 amino acids. The CDR3 reads CSARPLAGGPSTDTQYF. Written as DNA, the CDR3 is TGCAGTGCTAGACCATTAGCGGGGGGGCCGAGCACAGATACGCAGTATTTT.

This clonotype was counted only a few times. V and J are TRBV20-1 and TRBJ2-3, with 8 positions matching TRBD2. Germline loops: CDR1 DFQATT, CDR2 SNEGSKA (reference sequence). The length of the CDR3 is 16 residues. The ends lost 6 bases at V and 0 bases at J; junction bases unmatched: 11. CDR3 nucleotides: TGCAGTGCAAACGGTGTAGCGGGGAGAAGCACAGATACGCAGTATTTT. Amino acids: CSANGVAGRSTDTQYF.

The CDR3 DNA sequence: TGTGCCAGCAGTTTCCCCAGGGGAGGGGACACCGGGGAGCTGTTTTTT. It specifies CASSFPRGGDTGELFF. The J gene is TRBJ2-2, the V gene TRBV6-5; weak D call: TRBD2 (7 bases). The CDR3 sequence is 16 residues long. CDR1 is MNHEY, CDR2 SVGAGI, per germline. V dropped 4 bases and J dropped 3 bases, with 15 bases sitting between them.

This clonotype has more than one count but fewer than ten. The chain links TRBV12-3 or TRBV12-4 to TRBJ2-3, with D uncertain. CDR3 length equals 14 residues. V lost 6 bases and J 7 bases, leaving 17 bases between the germline ends. The CDR3 DNA reads as TGTGCCAGCAGCCCTGACCTCATGCAAAATACGCAGTATTTT. This encodes CASSPDLMQNTQYF.

The chain combines TRBV25-1 with TRBJ1-1; possible D gene TRBD1, 5 bases. The CDR3 contains 14 residues. V was shortened by 5 bases and J by 4 bases, with 14 bases between the two germline ends. From germline, CDR1 is MGHDK and CDR2 SYGVNS. CDR3 in amino acids: CASSRGAGGTEAFF. The CDR3 bases are TGTGCCAGCAGTAGAGGGGCGGGGGGCACTGAAGCTTTCTTT.

The chain recombines TRBV10-3 with TRBJ2-7, with 7 positions matching TRBD1. The CDR3 covers 13 residues. After removal of 6 bases from V and 1 base from J, the junction contained 3 bases not matched to a gene. Germline loops: CDR1 ENHRY, CDR2 SYGVKD. The CDR3 coding sequence is TGTGCCATCAGCCAGACAGGGTCCTACGAGCAGTACTTC. Translated: CAISQTGSYEQYF.

V is TRBV5-5 and J is TRBJ1-1; TRBD1 agrees at 8 bases. CDR3 length equals 11 residues. J lost 10 bases, V lost 4 bases, and 3 bases had no gene match. Germline V gene sequence: CDR1 SGHKS, CDR2 YYEKEE (reference sequence). CDR3 residues: CASSADRVAFF. DNA of the CDR3: TGTGCCAGCAGCGCGGACAGGGTAGCTTTCTTT.

In its sample, this clonotype was seen a few times. V usage is TRBV6-1 and J usage is TRBJ2-7, with TRBD2 matching over 7 bases. V was clipped by 6 bases and J by 3 bases; unmatched bases: 17. Germline loops: CDR1 MNHNS, CDR2 SASEGT. The CDR3 is 17 amino acids. The CDR3 reads CASRTSLAEGIFYEQYF. CDR3 in DNA: TGTGCCAGCAGAACCTCTCTAGCGGAGGGGATTTTCTACGAGCAGTACTTC.

This clonotype was detected only a few times. This chain links TRBV5-6 with TRBJ2-1; a weak D match, TRBD2 (5 bases). V was cut by 4 bases and J by 0 bases, with 14 bases left in between. The CDR3 has 16 residues. Germline V lookup: CDR1 SGHDT, CDR2 YYEEEE. The chain's CDR3 is CASSPTVGSSYNEQFF. As DNA, the CDR3 is TGTGCCAGCAGCCCGACGGTGGGGAGCTCCTACAATGAGCAGTTCTTC.

This clonotype occurred many times. The chain combines TRBV5-1 with TRBJ2-7; D unclear. Trimming removed 0 bases at V and 2 bases at J, with 9 bases between. The CDR3 extends over 14 amino acids. Germline V CDR1 and CDR2: SGHRS, YFSETQ. CDR3 nucleotide sequence: TGCGCCAGCAGCTTGGCCGCCAGTACCTACGAGCAGTACTTC. Its protein product is CASSLAASTYEQYF.

This clonotype appeared a few times. The CDR3 nucleotides read TGTGCCAGTAGCCTTATCGATAGCAATCAGCCCCAGCATTTT. Protein sequence: CASSLIDSNQPQHF. The genes are TRBV19 and TRBJ1-5; D is ambiguous. This CDR3 contains 14 residues. V lost 6 bases and J 0 bases, leaving 9 bases between the germline ends. Germline-derived CDR1 and CDR2 are LNHDA and SQIVND (reference sequence).

The CDR3 nucleotides read TGTGCCAGCAGCTTGTGGGGACAGGGGTACAATGAGCAGTTCTTC. Its translation: CASSLWGQGYNEQFF. J is TRBJ2-1 and V is TRBV5-5; 10 bases fit TRBD1. This CDR3 comprises 15 residues. The V and J ends lost 1 base and 4 bases, in that order; junction bases with no gene match: 2. The germline CDR1 and CDR2 sequences are SGHKS and YYEKEE (reference sequence).

This clonotype was seen only a few times. This chain uses TRBV29-1 with TRBJ2-1; D gene ambiguous. This CDR3 comprises 15 residues. The V and J ends lost 1 base and 1 base respectively, with 11 bases between them. Germline values: CDR1 SQVTM, CDR2 ANQGSEA. The CDR3 is CSVEVGRASYNEQFF. Here the CDR3 DNA reads TGCAGCGTTGAAGTGGGCCGAGCATCCTACAATGAGCAGTTCTTC.

As for this clonotype: One end of the junction fails to match germline, which may point to a read error. The V and J genes are TRBV7-7 and TRBJ2-5, with 7 nucleotides matching TRBD1. The CDR3 contains 13 residues. The V gene's germline CDR1 is SSHAT and CDR2 FNYEAQ (reference sequence). The chain's CDR3 is CASSSHRGETQYF. CDR3 nucleotides: TGTGCTAGCAGCTCCCACAGGGGAGAGACCCAGTACTTC.

J is TRBJ2-5 and V is TRBV5-1; D ambiguous. Germline CDR1 and CDR2: SGHRS and YFSETQ. This CDR3 region has 16 residues. Trimming left V 4 bases short and J 1 base short, with 17 bases between. The CDR3 region has the DNA TGCGCCAGCAGCCTGGGGTCAACAAGGGCCCAAGAGACCCAGTACTTC. Translated: CASSLGSTRAQETQYF.